This passage covers 28 T cell receptor beta chains from one sample sequenced in a study of cytomegalovirus exposure and HLA in healthy donors (dated by TCRdb to 2015 to 2018). The protocol used for the library was the immunoSEQ multiplex PCR assay. A mixture of 60 forward primers for TCR Vbeta segments and 13 reverse primers for TCR Jbeta segments was used in the multiplex PCR. As stored in TCRdb, this immuneACCESS dataset retains in-frame rearrangements with V and J assigned. A fraction of the clones does not appear; measured against another copy, unresolved V genes explain less than half of the discrepancy, and the remainder lacks a known reason. A total of roughly 120,000 clones appear in this sample, approximately 74% of them only once. Together, the top ten hold 9.5% to 13% of the sample. Sequencing was carried out using PBMCs. These receptors all stem from a woman aged 45-65 years in good health and CMV-seropositive.

This clone turned up a few times. V gene TRBV2 combines with J gene TRBJ2-3; tentative D call: TRBD1 (6 bases). The germline V and J ends were trimmed by 5 bases and 1 base, with 16 bases remaining between them. CDR1 and CDR2 (germline): SNHLY, FYNNEI. The CDR3 totals 16 residues. The CDR3 DNA reads as TGTGCCAGCAGTCCAGGGGACACACTTCGCACAGATACGCAGTATTTT. Protein product: CASSPGDTLRTDTQYF.

This chain links TRBV30 with TRBJ1-2; 10 bases match TRBD1. The V gene's germline CDR1 is GTSNPN and CDR2 SVGIG (reference sequence). The V gene end was trimmed by 3 bases and the J gene end by 6 bases; junction bases not matched to a gene: 4. This CDR3 region has 13 residues. The CDR3 protein is CAWSRQGANGYTF. The CDR3 bases are TGTGCCTGGAGCCGACAGGGGGCTAATGGCTACACCTTC.

V gene TRBV7-6 combines with J gene TRBJ1-2; 7 nucleotides agree with TRBD1. The CDR3 sequence is 14 residues long. Germline V gene sequence: CDR1 SGHVS, CDR2 FNYEAQ. Trimming removed 5 bases from V and 3 bases from J; junction bases left unmatched: 6. The CDR3 region is CASSPRGDYYGYTF. The CDR3 nucleotides are TGTGCCAGCAGCCCCAGGGGGGATTACTATGGCTACACCTTC.

This rearrangement joins TRBV5-8 to TRBJ2-1; 13 bases line up with TRBD2. V dropped 3 bases and J dropped 8; count of bases not matched to a gene: 8. In germline, CDR1 is SGHTS, CDR2 YDEGEE. The CDR3 covers 16 residues. CDR3 coding DNA: TGTGCCAGCAGCTCACAACTAGCGGGAGGGACGGATGAGCAGTTCTTC. It yields the protein CASSSQLAGGTDEQFF.

The chain recombines TRBV4-3 with TRBJ2-2, with a possible D match to TRBD2 (6 bases). The CDR3 has 16 amino acids. V gave up 4 bases and J gave up 0 bases, with 12 bases separating them. The V gene's germline CDR1 is LGHNA and CDR2 YSLEER. CDR3 loop: CASSLSGTANTGELFF. CDR3 sequence (DNA): TGCGCCAGCAGCCTCTCCGGGACTGCGAACACCGGGGAGCTGTTTTTT.

The J gene is TRBJ2-2, the V gene TRBV11-3; 8 bases align to TRBD1. CDR3 length: 16 amino acids. V shed 1 base, J shed 2 bases, and the junction held 3 bases outside the gene matches. The germline CDR1 and CDR2 sequences are SGHNT and YENEEA. The CDR3 reads CASSLGDRPNTGELFF. CDR3 nucleotide sequence: TGTGCCAGCAGCTTAGGGGACAGGCCCAACACCGGGGAGCTGTTTTTT.

The chain uses TRBV7-6 and TRBJ1-3; 7 positions match TRBD1. CDR1 and CDR2 from the germline V gene are SGHVS and FNYEAQ. V gave up 5 bases and J gave up 3 bases; unmatched junction bases: 10. The CDR3 totals 16 residues. The chain's CDR3 is CASSQNEGARGNTIYF. CDR3 nucleotide sequence: TGTGCCAGCAGCCAGAATGAGGGGGCGCGTGGAAACACCATATATTTT. The complete variable domain, with remaining parts taken from reference TRBV7-6 and TRBJ1-3, reads GAGVSQSPRYKVTKRGQDVALRCDPISGHVSLYWYRQALGQGPEFLTYFNYEAQQDKSGLPNDRFSAERPEGSISTLTIQRTEQRDSAMYRCASSQNEGARGNTIYFGEGSWLTVV.

The V and J genes are TRBV29-1 and TRBJ1-5; 8 bases line up with TRBD1. Germline lookup yields CDR1 SQVTM and CDR2 ANQGSEA. This CDR3 spans 14 amino acids. The J segment lost 2 bases and the V segment lost 5 bases, leaving 5 bases of the junction unmatched. CDR3 DNA: TGCAGCGTTTTGATGGACAGGGGCAATCAGCCCCAGCATTTT. Protein sequence: CSVLMDRGNQPQHF.

J is TRBJ2-2 and V is TRBV7-2, with 8 bases fitting TRBD2. CDR3 length: 15 residues. The junction had 3 bases not matched to a gene; V was cut back by 2 bases and J by 4 bases. The V gene's germline CDR1 is SGHTA and CDR2 FQGNSA. CDR3 residues: CASSLFRGGTGELFF. CDR3 DNA sequence: TGTGCCAGCAGCTTATTTCGGGGGGGCACCGGGGAGCTGTTTTTT.

The CDR3 nucleotides read TGTGCCAGCAGTGTTTCTTATTCTGCAACTAATGAAAAACTGTTTTTT. Translation: CASSVSYSATNEKLFF. This sequence joins TRBV9 and TRBJ1-4, with D hard to call. The germline CDR1 and CDR2 sequences are SGDLS and YYNGEE. With 5 bases removed from V and 0 bases from J, the gap between germline ends came to 14 bases. This CDR3 region has 16 residues.

This clone was detected only once. The chain recombines TRBV2 with TRBJ1-1; 8 bases agree with TRBD1. After removal of 8 bases from V and 3 bases from J, the junction contained 5 bases not matched to a gene. Germline CDR1 SNHLY, CDR2 FYNNEI. The CDR3 sequence is 13 residues long. DNA of the CDR3: TGTGCCAGCGGGAGACAGGGGTACACTGAAGCTTTCTTT. It translates to CASGRQGYTEAFF.

The chain employs TRBV6-6 and TRBJ2-1; D is perhaps TRBD2 (6 bases). CDR3 length: 13 amino acids. Between the trimmed V and J ends, which lost 6 bases and 10 bases, there was a span of 16 bases. CDR1 MNHNY and CDR2 SVGAGI come from the germline V gene (reference sequence). This CDR3 reads CASSSGLLGEQFF. The CDR3 coding sequence is TGTGCCAGCAGCTCGGGACTCTTGGGAGAGCAGTTCTTC.

The chain joins TRBV14 to TRBJ2-1, with TRBD1 as a possible D gene (5 bases). This CDR3 has 14 amino acids. V was shortened by 6 bases and J by 8 bases, with 17 bases between the two germline ends. In germline, CDR1 is SGHDN, CDR2 FVKESK. The CDR3 spells CASRAIARDDEQFF. CDR3 coding DNA: TGTGCCAGCAGGGCCATCGCCAGGGATGATGAGCAGTTCTTC.

V gene TRBV19 combines with J gene TRBJ1-1; a possible D gene is TRBD1 (6 bases). The CDR3 has 11 amino acids. Trimming shortened V by 6 bases and J by 11 bases, and 13 bases separated the two germline ends. Germline V gene sequence: CDR1 LNHDA, CDR2 SQIVND (reference sequence). As DNA, the CDR3 is TGTGCCAGTAGGGCAGGGGTTCGGGCTTTCTTT. Its protein product is CASRAGVRAFF. The entire variable domain, with the rest obtained from reference TRBV19 and TRBJ1-1, is as follows: DGGITQSPKYLFRKEGQNVTLSCEQNLNHDAMYWYRQDPGQGLRLIYYSQIVNDFQKGDIAEGYSVSREKKESFPLTVTSAQKNPTAFYLCASRAGVRAFFGQGTRLTVV.

The chain joins TRBV5-4 to TRBJ1-5, with TRBD1 matching 8 bases. Trimming at V came to 4 bases and at J to 1 base, leaving 1 base not matched to a gene. This CDR3 spans 14 amino acids. Germline CDR1 reads SGHNT; CDR2 reads YYREEE (reference sequence). CDR3 amino acids: CASSRTGSNQPQHF. DNA of the CDR3: TGTGCCAGCAGCCGGACAGGGAGCAATCAGCCCCAGCATTTT.

CDR3: CASSLSGGHEKLFF. CDR3 DNA: TGCGCCAGCAGCCTAAGTGGAGGACATGAAAAACTGTTTTTT. The chain uses TRBV5-1 and TRBJ1-4; no definite D call. The V end was cut by 4 bases, the J end by 6 bases, with 13 bases between. Germline V gene data show CDR1 as SGHRS and CDR2 as YFSETQ. This CDR3 has 14 residues.

The chain couples TRBV10-3 to TRBJ2-5, with TRBD1 as a possible D gene (6 bases). V shed 0 bases and J shed 2 bases, with 22 bases lying between them. The CDR3 sequence is 19 residues long. Germline V gives CDR1 ENHRY, CDR2 SYGVKD. CDR3 DNA: TGTGCCATCAGTGAGTCTACCGGGACATCAATCGTGGGTCAAGAGACCCAGTACTTC. Its protein product is CAISESTGTSIVGQETQYF.

The chain employs TRBV7-2 and TRBJ1-1; D is unresolved. Germline-derived CDR1 and CDR2 are SGHTA and FQGNSA. CDR3 size: 12 residues. V was cut by 1 base and J by 11 bases, with 11 bases left in between. In DNA, the CDR3 is TGTGCCAGCAGCTTAGTCGAAGCGCAGGCTTTCTTT. Amino acid sequence: CASSLVEAQAFF.

V and J are TRBV6-5 and TRBJ2-3; 8 bases line up with TRBD1. The germline V gene has CDR1 MNHEY and CDR2 SVGAGI. This CDR3 comprises 16 residues. The J segment lost 1 base and the V segment lost 3 bases, leaving 6 bases of the junction unmatched. CDR3 sequence: CASSYAGGLRTDTQYF. The CDR3 nucleotides are TGTGCCAGCAGTTATGCAGGGGGCCTCCGCACAGATACGCAGTATTTT.

This clone was counted between two and nine times. The chain recombines TRBV7-2 with TRBJ2-1; 14 bases map to TRBD2. The CDR3 runs 15 residues. CDR1 SGHTA and CDR2 FQGNSA come from the germline V gene. Trimming at V came to 1 base and at J to 9 bases, leaving 2 bases not matched to a gene. CDR3 sequence: CASSLEGTSGGEQFF. As DNA, the CDR3 is TGTGCCAGCAGCTTAGAAGGGACTAGCGGGGGTGAGCAGTTCTTC.

The chain employs TRBV30 and TRBJ1-5; D call uncertain. This CDR3 comprises 12 residues. V was clipped by 2 bases and J by 5 bases, with 7 bases between them. Per the germline V gene, CDR1 is GTSNPN and CDR2 is SVGIG (reference sequence). Here the CDR3 reads CAWSFTDQPQHF. The CDR3 DNA reads TGTGCCTGGAGTTTCACTGATCAGCCCCAGCATTTT.

The chain couples TRBV30 to TRBJ2-2; 10 bases fit TRBD1. Germline trimming cut 4 bases from V and 1 base from J; bases unmatched to any gene: 9. Germline V gene data show CDR1 as GTSNPN and CDR2 as SVGIG (reference sequence). CDR3 size: 17 residues. CDR3 sequence reads: CAWINFRTGGNTGELFF. CDR3 coding DNA: TGTGCCTGGATCAACTTTCGGACAGGGGGGAACACCGGGGAGCTGTTTTTT.

This sequence joins TRBV6-7 and TRBJ2-7; a possible D gene is TRBD1 (6 bases). Being an ORF, TRBV6-7 has a function that is uncertain. CDR3 length: 17 amino acids. The V end lost 0 bases, the J end lost 2 bases, and 17 bases lay between the germline ends. DNA for the CDR3: TGTGCCAGCAGTTACTCTGATCCAAACAGGGACGCCTACGAGCAGTACTTC. Protein: CASSYSDPNRDAYEQYF.

J is TRBJ2-1 and V is TRBV6-6, with D possibly being TRBD2 (6 bases). CDR3 length: 16 residues. CDR1 is MNHNY and CDR2 is SVGAGI in the germline V gene (reference sequence). The V gene lost 6 bases and the J gene lost 6 bases, with 21 bases spanning the gap. The CDR3 region is CASSYGLGGVGNEQFF. The CDR3 nucleotides read TGTGCCAGCAGCTACGGTCTCGGAGGGGTTGGCAATGAGCAGTTCTTC.

This clone has more than one count but fewer than ten. The chain carries TRBV2 and TRBJ2-1; 7 bases fit TRBD2. After removal of 11 bases from V and 3 bases from J, the junction contained 10 bases not matched to a gene. The CDR3 loop spans 14 amino acids. Germline CDR1 reads SNHLY; CDR2 reads FYNNEI. CDR3 nucleotides: TGTGCCGGCGCTCCGGGACTATTCTACAATGAGCAGTTCTTC. Translation gives CAGAPGLFYNEQFF.

The chain couples TRBV19 to TRBJ1-2; D is possibly TRBD1 (5 bases). Trimming cost V 2 bases and J 2 bases, with 9 bases left between them. The CDR3 covers 14 residues. Per germline, CDR1 LNHDA and CDR2 SQIVND (reference sequence). The CDR3 DNA sequence: TGTGCCAGTAGTATAAGGGGACTGAACTATGGCTACACCTTC. Amino acid sequence: CASSIRGLNYGYTF. Looking up the rest from reference TRBV19 and TRBJ1-2 gives the full variable domain: DGGITQSPKYLFRKEGQNVTLSCEQNLNHDAMYWYRQDPGQGLRLIYYSQIVNDFQKGDIAEGYSVSREKKESFPLTVTSAQKNPTAFYLCASSIRGLNYGYTFGSGTRLTVV.

This clone was seen a single time. This chain joins TRBV4-3 and TRBJ2-7; TRBD2 aligns across 8 bases. This CDR3 region has 16 residues. Germline trimming cut 0 bases from V and 4 bases from J; bases unmatched to any gene: 8. CDR1 and CDR2 from the germline V gene are LGHNA and YSLEER. The CDR3 bases are TGCGCCAGCAGCCAAGATTGGGTCGGCGGGGGGTACGAGCAGTACTTC. Residues: CASSQDWVGGGYEQYF.

The rearrangement links TRBV7-3 to TRBJ2-3; D is undetermined. This CDR3 has 15 residues. V was shortened by 3 bases and J by 2 bases, with 12 bases between the two germline ends. Germline V gene data show CDR1 as SGHTA and CDR2 as FQGTGA. CDR3: CASSLSVENTDTQYF. The CDR3 bases are TGTGCCAGCAGCTTGTCTGTGGAGAACACAGATACGCAGTATTTT.